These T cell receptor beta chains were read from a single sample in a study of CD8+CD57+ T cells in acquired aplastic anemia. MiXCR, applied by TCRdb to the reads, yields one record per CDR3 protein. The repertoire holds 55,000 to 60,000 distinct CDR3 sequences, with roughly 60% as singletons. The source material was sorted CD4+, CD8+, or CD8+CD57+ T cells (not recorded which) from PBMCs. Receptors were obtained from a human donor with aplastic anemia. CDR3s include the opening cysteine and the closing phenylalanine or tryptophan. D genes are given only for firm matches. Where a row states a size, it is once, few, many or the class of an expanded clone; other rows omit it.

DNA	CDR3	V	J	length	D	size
TGCAGTGCTATAAGCCTTAACAGGGCGTCGGGAGGCTACACCTTC	CSAISLNRASGGYTF	TRBV20-1	TRBJ1-2	15	NA	once
TGCAGTGCTAGAACCCCAGGGGCAGACTATGGCTACACCTTC	CSARTPGADYGYTF	TRBV20-1	TRBJ1-2	14	NA	NA
TGCAGTGCTAGAGATCACGGTAACTATGGCTACACCTTC	CSARDHGNYGYTF	TRBV20-1	TRBJ1-2	13	NA	NA
TGTGCCAGCAGCTTAGGACTAGCGGGCGGCACAGATACGCAGTATTTT	CASSLGLAGGTDTQYF	TRBV7-6	TRBJ2-3	16	TRBD2	NA
TGTGCCACCCCGTCCCGGGACAGGGAAGGCTACACCTTC	CATPSRDREGYTF	TRBV10-3	TRBJ1-2	13	TRBD1	NA
TGTGCCAGTAGCCGCTCCCCGACAGGCGCCTACGAGCAGTACTTC	CASSRSPTGAYEQYF	TRBV19	TRBJ2-7	15	NA	NA
TGTGCCACCAGTTCTGGGGCTGAAGCTTTCTTT	CATSSGAEAFF	TRBV15	TRBJ1-1	11	NA	medium-sized
TGTGCCAGCACCTCAGGGGGGGATCAGCCCCAGCATTTT	CASTSGGDQPQHF	TRBV28	TRBJ1-5	13	TRBD1	many
TGCAGCGTTTTAGGGGAAAACTATGGCTACACCTTC	CSVLGENYGYTF	TRBV29-1	TRBJ1-2	12	NA	NA
TGTGCCAGCAGCTTTAGGGGGAGCGAGACCCAGTACTTC	CASSFRGSETQYF	TRBV7-7	TRBJ2-5	13	NA	few
TGTGCTAGCAGCTTAGGACTAGCGGGGCCCCAAGAGACCCAGTACTTC	CASSLGLAGPQETQYF	TRBV7-7	TRBJ2-5	16	TRBD2	NA
TGCGCCAGCAGTGATACCCCGTACAATGAGCAGTTCTTC	CASSDTPYNEQFF	TRBV10-2	TRBJ2-1	13	NA	medium-sized
TGTGCCAGCAGCTTAGGGCCCCAGCATTTT	CASSLGPQHF	TRBV7-9	TRBJ1-5	10	NA	NA
TGTGCCAGCAGGGGGGGCGAAGGGGATACGCAGTATTTT	CASRGGEGDTQYF	TRBV6-1	TRBJ2-3	13	NA	NA